The entry below describes one TCR beta chain. Measured with immunoSEQ multiplex PCR; TCRdb has only the in-frame clones, and not every one. The sample shows about 170,000 clones, around 81% of them seen only once. This record belongs to a study of blood T cell repertoires in COVID-19. CDR1 is MNHEY, CDR2 SVGAGI, per germline. The V end lost 0 bases, the J end lost 6 bases, and 15 bases lay between the germline ends. This CDR3 comprises 15 residues. The sample consisted of peripheral blood. The rearrangement joins TRBV6-5 to TRBJ2-7; D unresolved. This receptor was obtained from an elderly woman with COVID-19, enrolled during active disease. CDR3 protein: CASSYSRPSSGEQYF. The CDR3 DNA reads as TGTGCCAGCAGTTACTCGAGGCCTTCTTCGGGCGAGCAGTACTTC.